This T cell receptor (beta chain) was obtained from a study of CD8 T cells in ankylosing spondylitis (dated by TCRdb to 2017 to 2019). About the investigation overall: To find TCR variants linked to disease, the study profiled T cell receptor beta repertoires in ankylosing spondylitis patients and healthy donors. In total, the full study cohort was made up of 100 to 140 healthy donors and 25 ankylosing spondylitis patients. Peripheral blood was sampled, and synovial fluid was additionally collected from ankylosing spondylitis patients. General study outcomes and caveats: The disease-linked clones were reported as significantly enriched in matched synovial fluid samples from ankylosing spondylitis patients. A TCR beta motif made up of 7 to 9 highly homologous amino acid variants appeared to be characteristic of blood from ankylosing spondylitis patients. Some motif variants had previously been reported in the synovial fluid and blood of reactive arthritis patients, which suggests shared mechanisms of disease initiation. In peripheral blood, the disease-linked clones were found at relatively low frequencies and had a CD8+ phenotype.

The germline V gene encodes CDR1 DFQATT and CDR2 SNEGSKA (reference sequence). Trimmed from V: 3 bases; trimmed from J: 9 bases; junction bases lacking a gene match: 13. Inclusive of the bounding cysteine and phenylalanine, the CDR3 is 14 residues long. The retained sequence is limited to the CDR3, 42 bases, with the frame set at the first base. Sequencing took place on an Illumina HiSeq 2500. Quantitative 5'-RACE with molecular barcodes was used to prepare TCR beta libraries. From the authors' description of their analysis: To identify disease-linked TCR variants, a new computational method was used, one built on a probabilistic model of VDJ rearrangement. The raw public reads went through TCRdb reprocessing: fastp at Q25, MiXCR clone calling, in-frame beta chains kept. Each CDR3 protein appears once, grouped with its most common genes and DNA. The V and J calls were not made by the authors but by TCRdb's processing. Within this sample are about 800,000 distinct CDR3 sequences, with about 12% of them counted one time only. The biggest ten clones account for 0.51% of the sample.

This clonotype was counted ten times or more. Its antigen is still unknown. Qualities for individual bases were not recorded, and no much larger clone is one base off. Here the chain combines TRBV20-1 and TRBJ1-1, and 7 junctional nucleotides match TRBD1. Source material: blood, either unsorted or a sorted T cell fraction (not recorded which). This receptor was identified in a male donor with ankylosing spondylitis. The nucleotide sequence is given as TGCAGTGCTAGTCGGACAGGCTGGAATCGGCAAGCTTTCTTT. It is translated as CSASRTGWNRQAFF.